The rows below give T cell receptor beta chains drawn from one sample of a study of blood T cell repertoires in COVID-19. Assay used: immunoSEQ multiplex PCR; TCRdb lists only in-frame clones, some missing. Here the sample spans over 65,000 clones, around nine tenths being singletons. The sequencing sample was made of peripheral blood. The receptor source for this set is a human donor in a cohort sampled during active COVID-19. CDR3s include the opening cysteine and the closing phenylalanine or tryptophan. The order of the fields is CDR3 DNA, CDR3 protein, V gene, D gene, clone size, J gene. D genes are given only for firm matches. Clone size is given for some rows only: seen once, a few or many times, or a class if the clone is expanded.

cdr3_nt: TGCGCCAGCCCAGCGGGAGAGATCGATGAGCAGTTCTTC
cdr3_aa: CASPAGEIDEQFF
v_call: TRBV23-1
d_call: TRBD2
clone_size: NA
j_call: TRBJ2-1

cdr3_nt: TGCAGTGCTAGGGAGCCCGACGAAGCTTTCTTT
cdr3_aa: CSAREPDEAFF
v_call: TRBV20-1
d_call: NA
clone_size: NA
j_call: TRBJ1-1

cdr3_nt: TGTGCCAGCAGCCCCACGGGCGGGGCTGGAAACACCATATATTTT
cdr3_aa: CASSPTGGAGNTIYF
v_call: TRBV11-2
d_call: NA
clone_size: NA
j_call: TRBJ1-3

cdr3_nt: TGCGCCAGCAGCCAAGAACGCCGACAGGGGGCTTACGAGCAGTACTTC
cdr3_aa: CASSQERRQGAYEQYF
v_call: TRBV4-1
d_call: TRBD1
clone_size: NA
j_call: TRBJ2-7

cdr3_nt: TGCGCCAGCAGCTTGGAGCGGGGGTCCCTTCCCGAGCAGTACTTC
cdr3_aa: CASSLERGSLPEQYF
v_call: TRBV5-1
d_call: TRBD2
clone_size: NA
j_call: TRBJ2-7

cdr3_nt: TGTGCCAGCAGTGAAGCCCGCTGGCATTCGTTGTACCAAGAGACCCAGTACTTC
cdr3_aa: CASSEARWHSLYQETQYF
v_call: TRBV2
d_call: NA
clone_size: NA
j_call: TRBJ2-5

cdr3_nt: TGTGCCAGTAGTATAACTAGCGGGAGGACTAGCACAGATACGCAGTATTTT
cdr3_aa: CASSITSGRTSTDTQYF
v_call: TRBV19
d_call: TRBD2
clone_size: NA
j_call: TRBJ2-3

cdr3_nt: TGTGCCAGCAGTCTCCGGACTAGCGGGAGTCCCCTGACCCAGTACTTC
cdr3_aa: CASSLRTSGSPLTQYF
v_call: TRBV27
d_call: TRBD2
clone_size: NA
j_call: TRBJ2-5

cdr3_nt: TGTGCCAGCAGCTCCCTAGCGGGAGACTTGGATGAGCAGTTCTTC
cdr3_aa: CASSSLAGDLDEQFF
v_call: TRBV7-8
d_call: TRBD2
clone_size: once
j_call: TRBJ2-1

cdr3_nt: TGTGCCAGCAGTGAACCGGGACAGGGCCGTCAGAACACTGAAGCTTTCTTT
cdr3_aa: CASSEPGQGRQNTEAFF
v_call: TRBV6-1
d_call: TRBD1
clone_size: NA
j_call: TRBJ1-1

cdr3_nt: TGCGCCAGCAGCCAAGTCGCGACAGGTTACGAGCAGTACTTC
cdr3_aa: CASSQVATGYEQYF
v_call: TRBV4-3
d_call: NA
clone_size: NA
j_call: TRBJ2-7

cdr3_nt: TGTGCCAGCAGCTCAGGGGGCGCAGATAATGAAAAACTGTTTTTT
cdr3_aa: CASSSGGADNEKLFF
v_call: TRBV7-2
d_call: TRBD1
clone_size: NA
j_call: TRBJ1-4

cdr3_nt: TGTGCCACCAGCAGCAGGGGGACTGGGGCCAACGTCCTGACTTTC
cdr3_aa: CATSSRGTGANVLTF
v_call: TRBV15
d_call: TRBD1
clone_size: NA
j_call: TRBJ2-6

cdr3_nt: TGTGCCAGCAGCTTAGTCCCCACTAGCGGGAGCCCAGATACGCAGTATTTT
cdr3_aa: CASSLVPTSGSPDTQYF
v_call: TRBV7-9
d_call: TRBD2
clone_size: NA
j_call: TRBJ2-3

cdr3_nt: TGTGCCATCAGTGAGTCAGGTAGCCCTCAAGAGACCCAGTACTTC
cdr3_aa: CAISESGSPQETQYF
v_call: TRBV10-3
d_call: NA
clone_size: NA
j_call: TRBJ2-5

cdr3_nt: TGTGCCAGTAGTATGTCCAGGACAGGGGCGGTCCACGAGCAGTACTTC
cdr3_aa: CASSMSRTGAVHEQYF
v_call: TRBV19
d_call: TRBD1
clone_size: once
j_call: TRBJ2-7

cdr3_nt: TGCGCCAGCAGCCCCTCTGGAGGCGTAAACACTGAAGCTTTCTTT
cdr3_aa: CASSPSGGVNTEAFF
v_call: TRBV5-1
d_call: NA
clone_size: NA
j_call: TRBJ1-1

cdr3_nt: TGTGCCAGCAGTGAAAGTAGCGGGAGGGCCTCAGGTAATGAGCAGTTCTTC
cdr3_aa: CASSESSGRASGNEQFF
v_call: TRBV6-4
d_call: TRBD2
clone_size: NA
j_call: TRBJ2-1

cdr3_nt: TGTGCCAGCAGCTTATATTGGGGGGCCGGGGAGCTGTTTTTT
cdr3_aa: CASSLYWGAGELFF
v_call: TRBV7-8
d_call: NA
clone_size: NA
j_call: TRBJ2-2

cdr3_nt: TGTGCCAGCAGCAGACTAACGGACAGGGGAACAGATACGCAGTATTTT
cdr3_aa: CASSRLTDRGTDTQYF
v_call: TRBV28
d_call: TRBD1
clone_size: NA
j_call: TRBJ2-3

cdr3_nt: TGTGCCAGCAGCTCGTGGGTCGGGGCCAAAAACATTCAGTACTTC
cdr3_aa: CASSSWVGAKNIQYF
v_call: TRBV5-5
d_call: NA
clone_size: NA
j_call: TRBJ2-4

cdr3_nt: TGCGCCAGCAGCCCGACCTTGCAGGGGTGGGACTATGGCTACACCTTC
cdr3_aa: CASSPTLQGWDYGYTF
v_call: TRBV4-3
d_call: NA
clone_size: once
j_call: TRBJ1-2

cdr3_nt: TGTGCCAGCAGCCTGACTAGCGGGGGCTCCCACCTCACAGATACGCAGTATTTT
cdr3_aa: CASSLTSGGSHLTDTQYF
v_call: TRBV7-3
d_call: TRBD2
clone_size: NA
j_call: TRBJ2-3

cdr3_nt: TGTGCCAGCAGTTACCGACTTTTAGGAGGCAATGAGCAGTTCTTC
cdr3_aa: CASSYRLLGGNEQFF
v_call: TRBV2
d_call: NA
clone_size: NA
j_call: TRBJ2-1

cdr3_nt: TGTGCCAGCAGCGTAGAGTCTAGCGGGACCCGCGAGTTCTTC
cdr3_aa: CASSVESSGTREFF
v_call: TRBV9
d_call: TRBD2
clone_size: NA
j_call: TRBJ2-1

cdr3_nt: TGCGCCAGCAGCTCCTCAGGGGATAATGAAAAACTGTTTTTT
cdr3_aa: CASSSSGDNEKLFF
v_call: TRBV5-1
d_call: NA
clone_size: NA
j_call: TRBJ1-4

cdr3_nt: TGTGCCAGCAGTAAGGGACACTCCTACGAGCAGTACTTC
cdr3_aa: CASSKGHSYEQYF
v_call: TRBV28
d_call: NA
clone_size: NA
j_call: TRBJ2-7

cdr3_nt: TGTGCCAGCAGCGAGTCCCGGACTAGCGGGGAAGATACGCAGTATTTT
cdr3_aa: CASSESRTSGEDTQYF
v_call: TRBV9
d_call: TRBD2
clone_size: NA
j_call: TRBJ2-3

cdr3_nt: TGCGCCAGCAGCCAAGATTGGGGGGATGAGCAGTTCTTC
cdr3_aa: CASSQDWGDEQFF
v_call: TRBV4-3
d_call: NA
clone_size: NA
j_call: TRBJ2-1

cdr3_nt: TGTGCCAGCAGCGAATTGGCACGACAGGATACGAGCTCTGGGGCCAACGTCCTGACTTTC
cdr3_aa: CASSELARQDTSSGANVLTF
v_call: TRBV21-1
d_call: NA
clone_size: NA
j_call: TRBJ2-6

cdr3_nt: TGCAGCGTTGACCTCGGACAGGGGGCTTTATATTATGGCTACACCTTC
cdr3_aa: CSVDLGQGALYYGYTF
v_call: TRBV29-1
d_call: TRBD1
clone_size: NA
j_call: TRBJ1-2

cdr3_nt: TGCGCCAGCAGCCAGGAGCTGACAGGGGGGGCCAGCTATGGCTACACCTTC
cdr3_aa: CASSQELTGGASYGYTF
v_call: TRBV4-3
d_call: TRBD1
clone_size: NA
j_call: TRBJ1-2

cdr3_nt: TGTGCCAGTGCCCCCGGGTTTCCCTACGAGCAGTACTTC
cdr3_aa: CASAPGFPYEQYF
v_call: TRBV19
d_call: NA
clone_size: NA
j_call: TRBJ2-7

cdr3_nt: TGTGCCAGCAGTGACCAGGACACCGGGGAGCTGTTTTTT
cdr3_aa: CASSDQDTGELFF
v_call: TRBV6-4
d_call: NA
clone_size: NA
j_call: TRBJ2-2

cdr3_nt: TGTGCCATCAGTCCCACCGGGACAGGGGAAACTATACAAGAGACCCAGTACTTC
cdr3_aa: CAISPTGTGETIQETQYF
v_call: TRBV10-3
d_call: TRBD1
clone_size: NA
j_call: TRBJ2-5

cdr3_nt: TGTGCCAGCAGTTCTGCGGCAGCTCGGAGCACAGATACGCAGTATTTT
cdr3_aa: CASSSAAARSTDTQYF
v_call: TRBV6-2/TRBV6-3
d_call: NA
clone_size: NA
j_call: TRBJ2-3

cdr3_nt: TGTGCCAGCAGCCATGAGGGGGGGGAAGCTAACTATGGCTACACCTTC
cdr3_aa: CASSHEGGEANYGYTF
v_call: TRBV4-2
d_call: NA
clone_size: NA
j_call: TRBJ1-2

cdr3_nt: TGTGCCAGCAGCCAAGATACCGCCCTGAGAGGTGACTACGAGCAGTACTTC
cdr3_aa: CASSQDTALRGDYEQYF
v_call: TRBV4-2
d_call: NA
clone_size: NA
j_call: TRBJ2-7

cdr3_nt: TGTGCCAGCAGCACTCGGGACAGCTATGGCTACACCTTC
cdr3_aa: CASSTRDSYGYTF
v_call: TRBV7-2
d_call: TRBD1
clone_size: NA
j_call: TRBJ1-2

cdr3_nt: TGTGCCAGTACCGGGACTAGCGGGAGGCGTGCCGGGGAGCTGTTTTTT
cdr3_aa: CASTGTSGRRAGELFF
v_call: TRBV19
d_call: TRBD2
clone_size: NA
j_call: TRBJ2-2

cdr3_nt: TGTGCCAGCAGTGAAGAGATATTCGCAGGGCGAGGGAACACTGAAGCTTTCTTT
cdr3_aa: CASSEEIFAGRGNTEAFF
v_call: TRBV6-1
d_call: NA
clone_size: NA
j_call: TRBJ1-1

cdr3_nt: TGTGCCACCAGTGCTAGCGGGGCTAACACCGGGGAGCTGTTTTTT
cdr3_aa: CATSASGANTGELFF
v_call: TRBV24-1
d_call: TRBD2
clone_size: NA
j_call: TRBJ2-2

cdr3_nt: TGTGCCAGCAGCGTCGGACTAGCGGGGTCCTACGAGCAGTACTTC
cdr3_aa: CASSVGLAGSYEQYF
v_call: TRBV6-5
d_call: TRBD2
clone_size: NA
j_call: TRBJ2-7

cdr3_nt: TGTGCCAGCAGCAGCCTTCGGAACTATGGCTACACCTTC
cdr3_aa: CASSSLRNYGYTF
v_call: TRBV5-5
d_call: NA
clone_size: NA
j_call: TRBJ1-2

cdr3_nt: TGTGCCAGCAGTTACGCTAAGGACAGGGCACAGCCCCAGCATTTT
cdr3_aa: CASSYAKDRAQPQHF
v_call: TRBV6-5
d_call: TRBD1
clone_size: NA
j_call: TRBJ1-5

cdr3_nt: TGTGCCAGCAGTTTTAGCGGGAGGACGCGGGAGACCCAGTACTTC
cdr3_aa: CASSFSGRTRETQYF
v_call: TRBV27
d_call: TRBD2
clone_size: NA
j_call: TRBJ2-5

cdr3_nt: TGTGCCAGCAGCTTAAGTGGGGCGGGAGGGCCAAGCACAGATACGCAGTATTTT
cdr3_aa: CASSLSGAGGPSTDTQYF
v_call: TRBV7-3
d_call: TRBD2
clone_size: few
j_call: TRBJ2-3

cdr3_nt: TGCACCAGCAGCCAAGGACTAGCGAACACCGGGGAGCTGTTTTTT
cdr3_aa: CTSSQGLANTGELFF
v_call: TRBV1
d_call: NA
clone_size: NA
j_call: TRBJ2-2

cdr3_nt: TGTGCCAGCAGCCACGGGACTTCACCCTCGGCCTACGAGCAGTACTTC
cdr3_aa: CASSHGTSPSAYEQYF
v_call: TRBV6-2/TRBV6-3
d_call: NA
clone_size: NA
j_call: TRBJ2-7

cdr3_nt: TGCGCCAGCAGCCAAGAAGGACAGAAAAATCAGCCCCAGCATTTT
cdr3_aa: CASSQEGQKNQPQHF
v_call: TRBV4-1
d_call: NA
clone_size: NA
j_call: TRBJ1-5

cdr3_nt: TGTGCCAGCAGCGTCTCCCGTTCCGGGACTACCTACACCGGGGAGCTGTTTTTT
cdr3_aa: CASSVSRSGTTYTGELFF
v_call: TRBV2
d_call: TRBD2
clone_size: once
j_call: TRBJ2-2

cdr3_nt: TGTGCCAGCAGTGAAGGGACAGGAACCCAGCCCCAGCATTTT
cdr3_aa: CASSEGTGTQPQHF
v_call: TRBV6-4
d_call: TRBD1
clone_size: NA
j_call: TRBJ1-5

cdr3_nt: TGTGCCAGCAGTCCAGCTCGACAGCCCACTGAAGCTTTCTTT
cdr3_aa: CASSPARQPTEAFF
v_call: TRBV28
d_call: NA
clone_size: NA
j_call: TRBJ1-1